A single sample is the source of the 19 T cell receptor beta chains below, sequenced in a study of graft-versus-host responses after intestinal transplantation. Profiling relied on immunoSEQ multiplex PCR, and the TCRdb table lists in-frame clones only, not all of them. The sample holds about 20,000 clones, roughly nine tenths seen once. The starting material was bone marrow, obtained approximately 120 days after transplant. The receptors here all came from a human patient who received an intestinal transplant, so some T cells may come from the graft donor.

This clone has just a few counts. The V and J genes are TRBV7-2 and TRBJ2-3, with 8 bases fitting TRBD1. Per the germline V gene, CDR1 is SGHTA and CDR2 is FQGNSA. This CDR3 has 14 amino acids. V lost 5 bases, J lost 1 base, and 2 bases stayed unmatched. CDR3 sequence: CASSTTGGTDTQYF. The CDR3 DNA sequence: TGTGCCAGCAGCACGACAGGGGGCACAGATACGCAGTATTTT.

This clone showed up just a few times. The rearrangement joins TRBV21-1 to TRBJ1-1. TRBV21-1 is assigned pseudogene status. This CDR3 is 15 amino acids long. CDR3 DNA sequence: TGTGCCAGCAGCAAAGGCCGGGGAAAGAACACTGAAGCTTTCTTT. This sequence encodes CASSKGRGKNTEAFF.

The chain couples TRBV14 to TRBJ2-7, with D tentatively TRBD2 (5 bases). Germline loops: CDR1 SGHDN, CDR2 FVKESK. V lost 3 bases to trimming and J lost 1 base, with 13 bases between them. The CDR3 loop spans 15 amino acids. CDR3 in amino acids: CASSHSGFLSYEQYF. DNA of the CDR3: TGTGCCAGCAGCCATTCGGGGTTCCTGTCCTACGAGCAGTACTTC.

This chain links TRBV28 with TRBJ2-7; no definite D call. The CDR3 sequence is 14 residues long. V dropped 6 bases and J dropped 7 bases, with 19 bases sitting between them. Germline V lookup: CDR1 MDHEN, CDR2 SYDVKM. The CDR3 DNA is TGTGCCAGCAGAACGCCCGGGCCCCAGAGGGAGCAGTACTTC. Encoded protein: CASRTPGPQREQYF.

This clone was found a few times. The gene calls are TRBV23-1 and TRBJ1-5, with D uncertain. TRBV23-1 is an ORF; its function is uncertain. The CDR3 has 14 residues. The V end was cut by 0 bases, the J end by 7 bases, with 10 bases between. CDR3 DNA sequence: TGCGCCAGCAGTCAATCTACTGTGGAACAGCCCCAGCATTTT. This translates into CASSQSTVEQPQHF.

This sequence joins TRBV5-1 and TRBJ2-5; D remains ambiguous. Per the germline V gene, CDR1 is SGHRS and CDR2 is YFSETQ. CDR3 length equals 13 residues. Between the trimmed V and J ends, which lost 0 bases and 3 bases, there was a span of 6 bases. CDR3 DNA sequence: TGCGCCAGCAGCTTGGGGCAGAAAGAGACCCAGTACTTC. Encoded protein: CASSLGQKETQYF.

The rearrangement links TRBV18 to TRBJ1-3, with D maybe TRBD1 (5 bases). From germline, CDR1 is KGHSH and CDR2 LQKENI. V was clipped by 3 bases and J by 3 bases, with 9 bases between them. The CDR3 loop spans 14 amino acids. CDR3 sequence (DNA): TGTGCCAGCTCACCTCACAGGTTTGGAAACACCATATATTTT. It translates to CASSPHRFGNTIYF.

This clone was detected only once. This chain connects TRBV4-1 to TRBJ2-1, with 11 bases matching TRBD2. The CDR3 covers 18 residues. J lost 4 bases, V lost 5 bases, and 13 bases had no gene match. Germline V lookup: CDR1 MGHRA, CDR2 YSYEKL. CDR3 bases: TGCGCCAGCAGCTCAGGGGGAGTAGCGGGAGGGATATACAATGAGCAGTTCTTC. It encodes CASSSGGVAGGIYNEQFF.

This sequence joins TRBV10-3 and TRBJ2-5; D could derive from TRBD1 or TRBD2 (5 bases each). CDR3 length: 15 residues. Trimming removed 4 bases at V and 4 bases at J, with 16 bases between. Germline values: CDR1 ENHRY, CDR2 SYGVKD. The CDR3, as DNA: TGTGCCATCAGTGGGGGCTCAAGAGGGTTAGAGACCCAGTACTTC. Amino acids: CAISGGSRGLETQYF.

V and J are TRBV27 and TRBJ2-5, with D unclear. The DNA end is a closer match to TRBJ2-7, so the J assignment may be wrong. Germline V lookup: CDR1 MNHEY, CDR2 SMNVEV (reference sequence). This CDR3 region has 13 residues. The CDR3 loop reads CASSLLLGYEQYF. The CDR3 region has the DNA TGTGCCAGCAGTTTATTGTTAGGATACGAGCAGTACTTC.

The rearrangement uses TRBV6-1 and TRBJ2-7; D may be TRBD2 (5 bases). V was trimmed by 6 bases and J by 3 bases, leaving 18 bases between them. This CDR3 comprises 15 residues. Germline V gene lookup returns CDR1 MNHNS and CDR2 SASEGT. The CDR3 reads CASSPRAAKNYEQYF. The DNA for the CDR3 is TGTGCCAGCAGCCCCAGAGCGGCCAAAAACTACGAGCAGTACTTC.

The gene calls are TRBV15 and TRBJ2-1; D is undetermined. Trimming stripped 0 bases from V and 0 bases from J, with 9 bases between. Per the germline V gene, CDR1 is LNHNV and CDR2 is YYDKDF (reference sequence). The CDR3 covers 16 residues. CDR3 sequence: CATSRDGVSSYNEQFF. In nucleotides, the CDR3 is TGTGCCACCAGCAGAGATGGGGTAAGCTCCTACAATGAGCAGTTCTTC. The complete variable domain, with remaining parts taken from reference TRBV15 and TRBJ2-1, reads DAMVIQNPRYQVTQFGKPVTLSCSQTLNHNVMYWYQQKSSQAPKLLFHYYDKDFNNEADTPDNFQSRRPNTSFCFLDIRSPGLGDTAMYLCATSRDGVSSYNEQFFGPGTRLTVL.

The chain joins TRBV27 to TRBJ2-7; either TRBD1 or TRBD2 may supply D (5 bases each). This CDR3 region has 14 residues. In germline, CDR1 is MNHEY, CDR2 SMNVEV (reference sequence). Between the trimmed V and J ends, which lost 3 bases and 0 bases, there was a span of 9 bases. CDR3 sequence: CASSFRDGSYEQYF. CDR3 nucleotides: TGTGCCAGCAGTTTCCGGGACGGCTCCTACGAGCAGTACTTC.

Details on this clone: This sample includes further DNA sequences coding for the same CDR3. J is TRBJ1-1 and V is TRBV7-9; D is unclear. CDR3 length: 11 residues. Per germline, CDR1 SEHNR and CDR2 FQNEAQ (reference sequence). The V end lost 6 bases, the J end lost 1 base, and 3 bases lay between the germline ends. CDR3 sequence: CASSRNTEAFF. CDR3 sequence (DNA): TGTGCCAGCAGTCGGAACACTGAAGCTTTCTTT.

V is TRBV7-3 and J is TRBJ2-7; tentatively, D is TRBD2 (7 bases). CDR1 and CDR2 (germline): SGHTA, FQGTGA. With 3 bases removed from V and 5 bases from J, the gap between germline ends came to 11 bases. CDR3 length: 13 residues. CDR3 region: CASSFRGGDEQYF. Here the CDR3 DNA reads TGTGCCAGCAGCTTCCGAGGGGGGGACGAGCAGTACTTC.

This sequence joins TRBV23-1 and TRBJ2-5; tentative D call: TRBD1 (5 bases). TRBV23-1 is treated as an ORF (open reading frame) with a function not yet certain. The V end lost 8 bases, the J end lost 3 bases, and 10 bases lay between the germline ends. The CDR3 extends over 12 amino acids. The CDR3 coding sequence is TGCGCCAGCTTCCGCAGGGAAGAGACCCAGTACTTC. It codes for CASFRREETQYF.

The V and J genes are TRBV30 and TRBJ2-5; possibly TRBD2 for D (6 bases). Trimming stripped 0 bases from V and 4 bases from J, with 6 bases between. The V gene's germline CDR1 is GTSNPN and CDR2 SVGIG (reference sequence). This CDR3 has 12 amino acids. This CDR3 reads CAWSVGGETQYF. CDR3 bases: TGTGCCTGGAGTGTCGGGGGAGAGACCCAGTACTTC.

This rearrangement joins TRBV6-4 to TRBJ2-3; perhaps TRBD2 as D (7 bases). Germline V CDR1 and CDR2: MRHNA, SNTAGT. Trimming pared 0 bases from V and 2 bases from J, leaving 9 bases between. The CDR3 consists of 15 residues. The CDR3 loop is CASSDSGGATDTQYF. In DNA form, the CDR3 reads TGTGCCAGCAGTGACTCGGGGGGGGCCACAGATACGCAGTATTTT.

This chain joins TRBV6-5 and TRBJ1-3; D unclear. V lost 0 bases and J lost 4, with 4 bases in between. This CDR3 spans 13 amino acids. Germline CDR1 reads MNHEY; CDR2 reads SVGAGI. DNA of the CDR3: TGTGCCAGCAGTTACTCTCTCGGAAACACCATATATTTT. Residues: CASSYSLGNTIYF.